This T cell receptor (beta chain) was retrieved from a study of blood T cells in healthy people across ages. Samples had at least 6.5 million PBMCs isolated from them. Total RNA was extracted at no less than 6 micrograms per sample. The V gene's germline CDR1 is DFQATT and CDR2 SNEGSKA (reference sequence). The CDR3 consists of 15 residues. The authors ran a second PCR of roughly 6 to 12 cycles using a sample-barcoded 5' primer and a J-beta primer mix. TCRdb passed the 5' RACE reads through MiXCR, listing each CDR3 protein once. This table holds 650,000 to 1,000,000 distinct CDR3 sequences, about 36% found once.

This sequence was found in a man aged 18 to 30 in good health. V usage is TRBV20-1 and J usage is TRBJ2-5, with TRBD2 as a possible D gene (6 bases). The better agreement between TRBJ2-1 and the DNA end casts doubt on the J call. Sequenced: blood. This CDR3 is CSAELRDSFQETQFF. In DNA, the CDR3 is TGCAGTGCTGAATTACGGGACTCTTTTCAAGAGACCCAGTTCTTC.